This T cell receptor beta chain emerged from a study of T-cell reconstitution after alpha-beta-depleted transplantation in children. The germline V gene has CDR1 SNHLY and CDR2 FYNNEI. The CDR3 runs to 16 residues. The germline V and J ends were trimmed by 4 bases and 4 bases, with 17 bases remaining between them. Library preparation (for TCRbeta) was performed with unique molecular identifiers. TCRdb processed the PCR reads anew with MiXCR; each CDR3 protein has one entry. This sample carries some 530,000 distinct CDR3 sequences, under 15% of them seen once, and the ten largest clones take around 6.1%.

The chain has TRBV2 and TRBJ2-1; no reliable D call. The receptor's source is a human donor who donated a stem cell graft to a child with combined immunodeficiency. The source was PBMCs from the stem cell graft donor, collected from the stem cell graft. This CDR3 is CASSGRRDGIYNEQFF. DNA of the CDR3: TGTGCCAGCAGTGGGAGACGAGACGGAATATACAATGAGCAGTTCTTC. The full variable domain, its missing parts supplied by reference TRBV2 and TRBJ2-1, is EPEVTQTPSHQVTQMGQEVILRCVPISNHLYFYWYRQILGQKVEFLVSFYNNEISEKSEIFDDQFSVERPDGSNFTLKIRSTKLEDSAMYFCASSGRRDGIYNEQFFGPGTRLTVL.